This is a list of T cell receptor beta chains from one sample in a study of T cell responses to AZD1222 COVID-19 vaccine. Using immunoSEQ multiplex PCR, the repertoire was profiled, and TCRdb retains in-frame clones only, with some absent. Of 40,000 to 50,000 clones listed, about 91% are singletons. Source: peripheral blood, taken 28 days after the second AZD1222 dose. The receptors come from an adult who received the AZD1222 COVID-19 vaccine. The CDR3 runs from the conserved cysteine through the conserved F or W. The D gene is left open where the match is weak. Size is omitted from some rows. Given values are once, few, many or a class for expanded clones.

>TRBJ1-2|TRBD1|TRBV29-1|.
TGCAGCGACCAGGGGGCAAGGGGCTACACCTTC
CSDQGARGYTF
>TRBJ1-5|.|TRBV7-9|few
TGTGCCAGCAGCTTGGGGGGCGGCAATCAGCCCCAGCATTTT
CASSLGGGNQPQHF
>TRBJ2-5|.|TRBV18|.
TGTGCCAGCTCATCCCGGACAGGGCTCGTTAGCGGGGGAGCGGTTGAAGAGACCCAGTACTTC
CASSSRTGLVSGGAVEETQYF
>TRBJ2-7|TRBD1|TRBV27|.
TGTGCCAGCAGTTACAAAACCGGGACAGAAGTCTCCTACGAGCAGTACTTC
CASSYKTGTEVSYEQYF
>TRBJ1-5|.|TRBV15|.
TGTGCCACCAGCAGAGATCTAGGTCAGCCTCAGCATTTT
CATSRDLGQPQHF
>TRBJ2-3|TRBD2|TRBV3-1/TRBV3-2|.
TGTGCCAGCAGCCAAGGGTTACCGGGACTAGCGGGAGCTAGCACAGATACGCAGTATTTT
CASSQGLPGLAGASTDTQYF
>TRBJ2-3|.|TRBV7-3|.
TGTGCCAGCAGCCCGCTCGGGGCCCAAGCTAATGTTTTTAATACGCAGTATTTT
CASSPLGAQANVFNTQYF
>TRBJ2-4|TRBD1|TRBV25-1|.
TGTGCCAGCGGCAACCCAGGGGGCGACCTTCAGTACTTC
CASGNPGGDLQYF
>TRBJ2-1|TRBD2|TRBV11-2|.
TGTGCCAGCAGATTCATTAGCGGGAGAAGAGGAGTCAATGAGCAGTTCTTC
CASRFISGRRGVNEQFF
>TRBJ1-1|.|TRBV18|.
TGTGCCAGCTCACCACAAGGGGAAAACACTGAAGCTTTCTTT
CASSPQGENTEAFF
>TRBJ2-2|TRBD2|TRBV2|.
TGTGCCAGCAGGGGACTAGCGGGGCCCACCGGGGAGCTGTTTTTT
CASRGLAGPTGELFF
>TRBJ2-5|.|TRBV23-1|medium-sized
TGCGCCAGCAGTCAATCGCAAAGGGCGGGGACCCAGTACTTC
CASSQSQRAGTQYF
>TRBJ2-3|.|TRBV12-3/TRBV12-4|.
TGTGCCAGCAGTTCCTCACTGACAGATACGCAGTATTTT
CASSSSLTDTQYF
>TRBJ2-7|.|TRBV30|.
TGTGCCTGGAGTGTACTATACGAGCAGTACTTC
CAWSVLYEQYF
>TRBJ2-3|TRBD2|TRBV5-1|.
TGCGCCAGCAGCTTAGCGGGAGGGCCTTCCGATACGCAGTATTTT
CASSLAGGPSDTQYF
>TRBJ1-6|.|TRBV9|.
TGTGCCAGCAGCGTAGGGGGGGAGGGCTCACCCCTCCACTTT
CASSVGGEGSPLHF
>TRBJ2-1|TRBD1|TRBV24-1|.
TGTGCCACCAGTGACCATCCGGGACAGGGGGTCCATGAGCAGTTCTTC
CATSDHPGQGVHEQFF
>TRBJ1-1|TRBD1|TRBV29-1|few
TGCAGCGGGAACAGGGGAATGAACACTGAAGCTTTCTTT
CSGNRGMNTEAFF
>TRBJ2-1|TRBD1|TRBV5-1|.
TGCGCCAGCAGCCCCGGGACAGGGGGCCCTTACAATGAGCAGTTCTTC
CASSPGTGGPYNEQFF
>TRBJ2-7|TRBD1|TRBV5-1|.
TGCGCCAGCAGCTTGGGGACAGGGTTAGCCGAGCAGTACTTC
CASSLGTGLAEQYF
>TRBJ1-6|.|TRBV28|.
TGTGCCAGCAGGCTACCTAGCTCCTATAATTCACCCCTCCACTTT
CASRLPSSYNSPLHF
>TRBJ1-4|.|TRBV20-1|.
TGCAGTGCTGGAGCTGAAAAACTGTTTTTT
CSAGAEKLFF
>TRBJ1-2|TRBD1|TRBV3-1/TRBV3-2|.
TGTGCCAGCAGCCTCCGGGACAGGGGTCTCAGAAACTATGGCTACACCTTC
CASSLRDRGLRNYGYTF
>TRBJ1-5|.|TRBV11-1|.
TGTGCCAGCAGCTACTCGGGAGGGGTAAATCAGCCCCAGCATTTT
CASSYSGGVNQPQHF
>TRBJ2-7|.|TRBV27|.
TGTGCCAGCAGTCCGCGGGTTTCCTCCGGCGAAAGCTACGAGCAGTACTTC
CASSPRVSSGESYEQYF
>TRBJ1-1|.|TRBV19|once
TGTGCCAGTAGTATTCGGGCCCCCGAGGGCACTGAAGCTTTCTTT
CASSIRAPEGTEAFF
>TRBJ1-2|.|TRBV19|.
TGTGCCAGTAGTATTCGGCGGGACACAAACTATGGCTACACCTTC
CASSIRRDTNYGYTF
>TRBJ2-1|.|TRBV7-3|.
TGTGCCAGCAGCCTCGAAAGTGGGGCAGTAAACAATGAGCAGTTCTTC
CASSLESGAVNNEQFF
>TRBJ2-5|TRBD1|TRBV11-3|.
TGTGCCAGCAGCTTAGGCGCCAGGGGGCAAGAGACCCAGTACTTC
CASSLGARGQETQYF
>TRBJ1-2|.|TRBV5-6|few
TGTGCCAGCAGCTTGATAGGAGCTACCTATGGCTACACCTTC
CASSLIGATYGYTF
>TRBJ1-1|.|TRBV6-2/TRBV6-3|once
TGTGCCAGCAGTTACAGGGGGAACACTGAAGCTTTCTTT
CASSYRGNTEAFF